The 20 T cell receptor beta chains below all came from one sample that was sequenced in a study of spatial heterogeneity in lung cancer. Time point given: sample taken at primary tumor resection. Whole RNA was taken from tumor, nontumor lung or frozen PBMC; it was then sequenced unsorted. TCRdb reprocessed the 5' RACE reads via MiXCR and lists one record per CDR3 protein. In the table there are roughly 39,000 distinct CDR3 sequences, 6.5% to 8% of which are singletons. The sample consisted of PBMCs, taken at surgery. These receptors were obtained from a female donor with early-stage non-small cell lung cancer.

This clonotype was seen at least ten times. J is TRBJ1-1 and V is TRBV20-1; 8 bases are shared with TRBD1. V shed 1 base and J 0 bases; nucleotides not matched to a gene: 7. CDR1 and CDR2 (germline): DFQATT, SNEGSKA (reference sequence). The CDR3 has 16 residues. CDR3 region: CSARGGRGLMNTEAFF. The CDR3 DNA sequence: TGCAGTGCTAGAGGCGGCAGGGGGCTAATGAACACTGAAGCTTTCTTT.

This clonotype was detected many times. The chain is built from TRBV29-1 and TRBJ2-3; the match to TRBD2 covers 8 bases. The V segment lost 6 bases and the J segment 0 bases; nucleotides outside the gene matches: 5. Per germline, CDR1 SQVTM and CDR2 ANQGSEA. The CDR3 runs to 14 residues. The CDR3 protein is CSVTAGGSTDTQYF. The CDR3 nucleotides are TGCAGCGTCACTGCGGGGGGAAGCACAGATACGCAGTATTTT.

In its sample, this clonotype was seen once. This chain links TRBV6-1 with TRBJ1-1, with D maybe TRBD1 (6 bases). Between the trimmed V and J ends, which lost 5 bases and 5 bases, there was a span of 18 bases. Germline V gene data show CDR1 as MNHNS and CDR2 as SASEGT. The CDR3 is 15 residues long. The chain's CDR3 is CASSSEITGTTEAFF. Here the CDR3 DNA reads TGTGCCAGCAGTTCTGAGATCACAGGGACGACTGAAGCTTTCTTT.

This clonotype has at least ten counts. V is TRBV29-1 and J is TRBJ1-1; D is unclear. CDR1 and CDR2 (germline): SQVTM, ANQGSEA. Trimming took 4 bases from V and 8 from J, leaving 11 bases between them. The CDR3 contains 11 residues. The DNA of the CDR3 is TGCAGCGTTGTAGCGGTGTGGGAAGCTTTCTTT. Protein product: CSVVAVWEAFF.

This clonotype was seen a handful of times. V gene TRBV30 combines with J gene TRBJ2-1, with D perhaps given as TRBD1 or TRBD2 (5 bases each). Per the germline V gene, CDR1 is GTSNPN and CDR2 is SVGIG (reference sequence). The V end was cut by 1 base, the J end by 2 bases, with 12 bases between. CDR3 length equals 15 residues. The CDR3 loop is CAWSAVWGPYNEQFF. The DNA of the CDR3 is TGTGCCTGGAGTGCAGTATGGGGACCCTACAATGAGCAGTTCTTC. Supplemented by reference TRBV30 and TRBJ2-1, the full variable domain reads SQTIHQWPATLVQPVGSPLSLECTVEGTSNPNLYWYRQAAGRGLQLLFYSVGIGQISSEVPQNLSASRPQDRQFILSSKKLLLSDSGFYLCAWSAVWGPYNEQFFGPGTRLTVL.

At least ten counts were recorded for this clonotype. The chain has TRBV29-1 and TRBJ2-3; TRBD1 aligns across 8 bases. The V gene's germline CDR1 is SQVTM and CDR2 ANQGSEA. The CDR3 consists of 13 residues. The ends lost 7 bases at V and 6 bases at J; junction bases unmatched: 9. As DNA, the CDR3 is TGCAGCGCCCAGGGGGCTGAGTCGGATACGCAGTATTTT. Its translation is CSAQGAESDTQYF.

This clonotype was counted ten times or more. The chain uses TRBV6-5 and TRBJ1-2, with a possible D match to TRBD1 (5 bases). V shed 7 bases and J shed 6 bases, with 12 bases lying between them. CDR3 length: 12 amino acids. Germline CDR1 reads MNHEY; CDR2 reads SVGAGI. The CDR3 DNA follows: TGTGCCAGCACGCCAGGGTTCAATGGCTACACCTTC. This sequence encodes CASTPGFNGYTF.

This clonotype was seen many times. The chain couples TRBV5-1 to TRBJ2-3; TRBD2 matches at 8 bases. Germline CDR1 SGHRS, CDR2 YFSETQ. The CDR3 spans 14 residues. V shed 4 bases, J shed 3 bases, and the junction held 4 bases outside the gene matches. The CDR3 sequence is CASSKAGETDTQYF. As DNA, the CDR3 is TGCGCCAGCAGCAAAGCGGGGGAGACAGATACGCAGTATTTT.

This clonotype was seen ten or more times. The chain combines TRBV9 with TRBJ2-1, with D tentatively TRBD1 or TRBD2 (5 bases each). V shed 3 bases and J shed 0 bases, with 13 bases lying between them. The V gene's germline CDR1 is SGDLS and CDR2 YYNGEE. The CDR3 runs 16 residues. The CDR3 spells CASSGPEGSSYNEQFF. In nucleotides, the CDR3 is TGTGCCAGCAGCGGCCCCGAGGGGAGCTCCTACAATGAGCAGTTCTTC.

Many counts were recorded for this clonotype. The V and J genes are TRBV6-6 and TRBJ1-1, with a weak D call TRBD1 (5 bases). Germline V gives CDR1 MNHNY, CDR2 SVGAGI (reference sequence). The CDR3 is 17 residues long. Trimming took off 2 bases at V and 0 bases at J, with 16 bases between the two ends. The CDR3 DNA is TGTGCCAGCAGTTACGGCGGGGTTTGGGGGATGAACACTGAAGCTTTCTTT. Its translation: CASSYGGVWGMNTEAFF.

This clonotype was recorded at least ten times. The rearrangement uses TRBV4-1 and TRBJ2-7, with a possible D match to TRBD1 (5 bases). Trimming cost V 3 bases and J 7 bases, with 16 bases left between them. The CDR3 totals 14 residues. The germline CDR1 and CDR2 sequences are MGHRA and YSYEKL. The CDR3 here is CASSQGPSLGEQYF. Here the CDR3 DNA reads TGCGCCAGCAGCCAGGGGCCTTCCCTCGGGGAGCAGTACTTC.

This clonotype was observed many times. This chain uses TRBV12-3 or TRBV12-4 with TRBJ2-7, with D uncertain. V was clipped by 7 bases and J by 0 bases, with 13 bases between them. The CDR3 has 14 amino acids. CDR3 residues: CASMIDRSSYEQYF. The CDR3 bases are TGTGCCAGCATGATTGACCGGAGCTCCTACGAGCAGTACTTC.

This clonotype was counted many times. This chain uses TRBV12-3 or TRBV12-4 with TRBJ1-2, with D unclear. There are 8 residues in the CDR3. Between the trimmed V and J ends, which lost 7 bases and 13 bases, there was a span of 7 bases. CDR3 nucleotides: TGTGCCAGCACCCCCCGCACCTTC. Protein product: CASTPRTF.

The chain employs TRBV5-1 and TRBJ2-5, with TRBD2 matching over 8 bases. J gave up 5 bases and V 3 bases, and 6 bases lay outside the gene matches. The germline gives CDR1 SGHRS, CDR2 YFSETQ. The CDR3 totals 14 residues. CDR3 residues: CASSSGGADETQYF. The CDR3 DNA sequence: TGCGCCAGCAGCTCCGGGGGGGCGGACGAGACCCAGTACTTC.

This clonotype was seen at least ten times. The chain links TRBV20-1 to TRBJ2-7; no clear D gene. CDR1 is DFQATT and CDR2 is SNEGSKA in the germline V gene (reference sequence). The CDR3 extends over 12 amino acids. The V and J ends lost 3 bases and 0 bases respectively, with 6 bases between them. This CDR3 reads CSARYSSYEQYF. CDR3 nucleotide sequence: TGCAGTGCTAGGTACAGCTCCTACGAGCAGTACTTC.

This clonotype was observed at least ten times. The rearrangement joins TRBV11-2 to TRBJ2-5; perhaps TRBD1 as D (6 bases). V lost 5 bases and J 4 bases, leaving 14 bases between the germline ends. Germline assignment: CDR1 SGHAT and CDR2 FQNNGV. The CDR3 extends over 14 amino acids. CDR3 coding DNA: TGTGCCAGCAGCCTACAGGGACGGCGAGAGACCCAGTACTTC. It is translated as CASSLQGRRETQYF.

The chain couples TRBV6-5 to TRBJ1-1; no clear D. The CDR3 totals 15 residues. V lost 0 bases and J lost 4, with 12 bases in between. Germline CDR1 reads MNHEY; CDR2 reads SVGAGI. The CDR3 region is CASSYSLQIPTEAFF. The CDR3 DNA reads as TGTGCCAGCAGTTACTCGCTGCAAATTCCCACTGAAGCTTTCTTT.

This clonotype came up many times. The chain carries TRBV5-1 and TRBJ1-1, with 8 bases identical to TRBD1. Trimming removed 7 bases from V and 4 bases from J; junction bases left unmatched: 9. The V gene's germline CDR1 is SGHRS and CDR2 YFSETQ. This CDR3 spans 14 amino acids. The CDR3 nucleotides are TGCGCCAGCCTCCCCGGACAGGGAGGCACTGAAGCTTTCTTT. It codes for CASLPGQGGTEAFF.

This clonotype was counted a few times. The CDR3: CASSVQANTGELFF. The CDR3 region has the DNA TGTGCCAGCAGTGTGCAGGCGAACACCGGGGAGCTGTTTTTT. The rearrangement links TRBV11-2 to TRBJ2-2; unclear D gene. Germline CDR1 SGHAT, CDR2 FQNNGV. V lost 6 bases and J 0 bases, leaving 8 bases between the germline ends. This CDR3 has 14 residues.

This clonotype is labeled medium-sized. This rearrangement joins TRBV12-3 or TRBV12-4 to TRBJ1-1; D uncertain. V was trimmed by 0 bases and J by 3 bases, leaving 5 bases between them. This CDR3 is 13 amino acids long. The CDR3, as DNA: TGTGCCAGCAGTTTAGCGCGTCACACTGAAGCTTTCTTT. It codes for CASSLARHTEAFF.